This TCR beta chain was recorded in a study of T cell changes during pregnancy in multiple sclerosis. The CDR3 runs 14 residues. In germline, CDR1 is SQVTM, CDR2 ANQGSEA. Trimming took 1 base from V and 5 from J, leaving 15 bases between them. Some clones are missing from TCRdb's copy, which holds only in-frame ones; the method was immunoSEQ multiplex PCR. Seen here are under 60,000 clones, about 92% observed once, and the top ten hold 0.45% to 0.65%. The sequences come from CD4+ T cells from peripheral blood mononuclear cells, collected after pregnancy. The sequence derives from a female donor with multiple sclerosis, enrolled in a pregnancy study. This chain links TRBV29-1 with TRBJ2-7, with a tentative D call TRBD1 (5 bases). CDR3 DNA sequence: TGCAGCGTTGAAGTAGGGCAGGGCGGCGACGAGCAGTACTTC. This translates into CSVEVGQGGDEQYF.